This T cell receptor (beta chain) was recorded in a study of Graves' ophthalmopathy and Graves' hyperthyroidism. This clonotype was counted many times. Its antigen is undetermined. Around 9.9 ml of fresh blood yielded the PBMCs by density gradient. Scientists amplified the TCR beta CDR3 regions from RNA transcripts. Following a first-round RT-PCR that used HTBI primers, a second-round multiplex PCR was carried out. TCRdb used MiXCR to reprocess the multiplex PCR reads, holding one entry per CDR3 protein. The sample comprises 300,000 to 450,000 distinct CDR3 sequences, about 18% of which are singletons, and roughly 2.3% rests with the top ten. General study findings and limits: Stable hyperthyroidism and ophthalmopathy were told apart by a 13-signature model, which achieved 85% to 90% sensitivity and nearly 84% specificity. Ophthalmopathy progression predictions by the model showed 72% to 80% specificity and 70.59% sensitivity.

Germline V gene sequence: CDR1 MDHEN, CDR2 SYDVKM. CDR3 size: 12 residues. Trimming took 10 bases from V and 6 from J, leaving 16 bases between them. Sequencing was done on a sample of peripheral blood. The receptor's source is an adult woman with stable Graves' hyperthyroidism. The chain joins TRBV28 to TRBJ2-7; TRBD2 is a possible D gene (6 bases). The CDR3 spells CATLFRGLEQYF. Here the CDR3 DNA reads TGTGCCACCCTTTTCCGGGGACTCGAGCAGTACTTC.